The entry that follows covers one T cell receptor beta chain sequence. TCRdb's table, derived via immunoSEQ multiplex PCR, lists solely in-frame clones and lacks some. The repertoire holds some 180,000 clones, with 80% to 85% as singletons. This specimen belongs to a study of cytomegalovirus exposure and HLA in healthy donors. V gave up 1 base and J gave up 6 bases, with 10 bases separating them. This CDR3 region has 13 residues. Germline values: CDR1 SGHRS, CDR2 YFSETQ. Source material: PBMCs. The clonotype was recovered from a woman younger than 45 in good health and CMV-seronegative. The V and J genes are TRBV5-1 and TRBJ1-2; the D gene is possibly TRBD1 (5 bases). CDR3 region: CASSLQGAHGYTF. CDR3 DNA sequence: TGCGCCAGCAGCTTGCAAGGGGCACATGGCTACACCTTC.